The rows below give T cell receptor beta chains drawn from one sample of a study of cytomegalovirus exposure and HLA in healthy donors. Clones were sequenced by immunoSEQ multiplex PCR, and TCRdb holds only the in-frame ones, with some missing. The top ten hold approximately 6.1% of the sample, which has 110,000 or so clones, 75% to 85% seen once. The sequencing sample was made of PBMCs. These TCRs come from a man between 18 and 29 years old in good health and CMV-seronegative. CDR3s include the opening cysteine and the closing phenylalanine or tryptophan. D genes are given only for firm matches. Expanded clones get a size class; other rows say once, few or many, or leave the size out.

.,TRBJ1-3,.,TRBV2,CASSGNPGQPPF,TGTGCCAGCAGTGGAAACCCCGGACAGCCGCCCTTT
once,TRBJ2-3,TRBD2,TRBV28,CASSFGLAGDGDTQYF,TGTGCCAGCAGTTTTGGACTAGCGGGAGATGGAGATACGCAGTATTTT
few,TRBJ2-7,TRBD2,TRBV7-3,CASSLKGTSRGQYF,TGTGCCAGCAGCTTAAAAGGGACTAGCCGGGGGCAGTACTTC
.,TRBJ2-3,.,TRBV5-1,CASSLGVDTQYF,TGCGCCAGCAGCCTCGGGGTAGATACGCAGTATTTT
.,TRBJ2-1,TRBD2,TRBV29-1,CSVEDPGLAGNNEQFF,TGCAGCGTTGAAGATCCGGGACTAGCGGGGAACAATGAGCAGTTCTTC
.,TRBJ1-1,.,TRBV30,CAWANYRNTEAFF,TGTGCCTGGGCGAACTATAGGAACACTGAAGCTTTCTTT
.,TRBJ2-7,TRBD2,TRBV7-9,CASSLARGASGISYEQYF,TGTGCCAGCAGCTTAGCCCGTGGAGCTAGCGGGATCTCCTACGAGCAGTACTTC
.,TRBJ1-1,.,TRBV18,CASSASTGSANTEAFF,TGTGCCAGCTCAGCTAGCACAGGGTCGGCGAACACTGAAGCTTTCTTT
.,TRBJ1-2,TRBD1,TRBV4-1,CASSQDWTGKLYGYTF,TGCGCCAGCAGCCAAGATTGGACAGGGAAACTCTATGGCTACACCTTC
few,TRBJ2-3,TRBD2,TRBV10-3,CAISHLAGASDTQYF,TGTGCCATCAGCCATCTAGCGGGCGCGTCCGATACGCAGTATTTT
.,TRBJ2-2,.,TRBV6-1,CASKNRERSTGELFF,TGTGCCAGCAAGAACAGGGAAAGGTCCACCGGGGAGCTGTTTTTT
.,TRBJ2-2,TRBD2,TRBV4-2,CASSQGTSGRAGELFF,TGTGCCAGCAGCCAAGGAACTAGCGGGAGAGCCGGGGAGCTGTTTTTT
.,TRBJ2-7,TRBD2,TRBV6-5,CASSWGGEGIYEQYF,TGTGCCAGCAGTTGGGGAGGGGAGGGGATCTACGAGCAGTACTTC
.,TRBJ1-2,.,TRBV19,CASSPPWGSENYGYTF,TGTGCCAGTAGTCCCCCGTGGGGCAGTGAAAACTATGGCTACACCTTC
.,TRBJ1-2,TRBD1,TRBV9,CASTSYQGAGGYTF,TGTGCCAGCACCTCTTACCAGGGGGCCGGGGGCTACACCTTC
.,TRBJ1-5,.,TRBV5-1,CASSFWARGNQPQHF,TGCGCCAGCAGCTTTTGGGCTCGCGGCAATCAGCCCCAGCATTTT
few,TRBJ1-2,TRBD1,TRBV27,CASRGQLNYGYTF,TGTGCCAGCAGGGGACAGCTTAACTATGGCTACACCTTC
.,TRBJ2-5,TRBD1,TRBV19,CASSPGTGGRETQYF,TGTGCCAGTAGTCCCGGGACAGGGGGTAGGGAGACCCAGTACTTC
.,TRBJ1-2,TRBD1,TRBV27,CASSSLNPGTGSGYGYTF,TGTGCCAGCAGTTCCCTCAACCCCGGGACAGGGAGTGGCTATGGCTACACCTTC
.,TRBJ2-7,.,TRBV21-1,CAIADRSLREQYF,TGTGCCATCGCGGACAGGTCTCTCAGAGAGCAGTACTTC